A single sample gave rise to the 9 T cell receptor beta chains below, sequenced in a study of blood T cells in healthy people across ages. A second PCR, run for about 7 to 11 cycles, used a sample-barcoded 5' primer plus a J-beta primer mix. Each CDR3 protein gets one entry after TCRdb re-called the 5' RACE reads with MiXCR. The data contain over 1.5 million distinct CDR3 sequences, around half of them singletons. Sequencing input: blood. The source of these receptors is a woman between 40 and 50 years old in good health.

The J gene is TRBJ2-3, the V gene TRBV20-1, with D possibly being TRBD1 or TRBD2 (6 bases each). V lost 5 bases, J lost 2 bases, and 20 bases lay in between. Germline loops: CDR1 DFQATT, CDR2 SNEGSKA (reference sequence). The CDR3 spans 16 residues. In DNA form, the CDR3 reads TGCAGTGCTGGCGAACAGGGAGGTGGTCACACAGATACGCAGTATTTT. Amino acid sequence: CSAGEQGGGHTDTQYF.

This clonotype was detected only a few times. V is TRBV7-2 and J is TRBJ2-1, with 7 positions matching TRBD2. This CDR3 has 15 amino acids. V lost 2 bases, J lost 5 bases, and 6 bases stayed unmatched. Germline V gene data show CDR1 as SGHTA and CDR2 as FQGNSA. DNA of the CDR3: TGTGCCAGCAGCTTACTAGCGGACCGAAACAATGAGCAGTTCTTC. Translating it yields CASSLLADRNNEQFF. Together with reference TRBV7-2 and TRBJ2-1, the CDR3 gives the full variable domain: GAGVSQSPSNKVTEKGKDVELRCDPISGHTALYWYRQSLGQGLEFLIYFQGNSAPDKSGLPSDRFSAERTGGSVSTLTIQRTQQEDSAVYLCASSLLADRNNEQFFGPGTRLTVL.

The gene calls are TRBV6-5 and TRBJ1-1, with unresolved D. Germline V gene sequence: CDR1 MNHEY, CDR2 SVGAGI. The ends were cut back, 8 bases at V and 0 bases at J, with 10 bases in the middle. CDR3 length equals 13 residues. The CDR3 DNA is TGTGCCAGCGCGCGGACGGTGAACACTGAAGCTTTCTTT. It specifies CASARTVNTEAFF.

A few counts support this clonotype. The genes are TRBV11-1 and TRBJ2-1; no clear D gene. Trimming left V 3 bases short and J 1 base short, with 7 bases between. Germline loops: CDR1 SGHAT, CDR2 FQDESV (reference sequence). The length of the CDR3 is 14 residues. The CDR3 sequence is CASSFTTSYNEQFF. The CDR3 nucleotides are TGTGCCAGCAGCTTTACTACATCCTACAATGAGCAGTTCTTC.

The chain has TRBV20-1 and TRBJ2-3; TRBD1 aligns across 8 bases. CDR1 DFQATT and CDR2 SNEGSKA come from the germline V gene (reference sequence). The CDR3 spans 15 residues. V lost 5 bases and J lost 4; bases outside the gene matches: 11. The CDR3 reads CSAPRTGRAADTQYF. The CDR3 nucleotides read TGCAGTGCTCCTCGGACAGGGCGGGCGGCAGATACGCAGTATTTT.

The sample holds a few counts of this clonotype. The rearrangement joins TRBV27 to TRBJ1-2; D unresolved. This CDR3 is built from 15 residues. CDR1 is MNHEY and CDR2 is SMNVEV in the germline V gene (reference sequence). Deletions cut 6 bases from V and 8 bases from J, with 22 bases between. The CDR3 DNA reads TGTGCCAGCAGAACAGAGCCCCCCGCGAACGGGGGCTACACCTTC. Translating it yields CASRTEPPANGGYTF.

The V gene is TRBV7-2, the J gene TRBJ1-3; D is ambiguous. Germline loops: CDR1 SGHTA, CDR2 FQGNSA. V gave up 5 bases and J gave up 4 bases, with 12 bases separating them. CDR3 length: 14 residues. The CDR3 spells CASSPFRKGNTIYF. The CDR3, as DNA: TGTGCCAGCAGCCCTTTCCGGAAGGGAAACACCATATATTTT.

The chain combines TRBV20-1 with TRBJ2-3; 8 nucleotides line up with TRBD2. V dropped 7 bases and J dropped 2; count of bases not matched to a gene: 8. Germline CDR1 and CDR2: DFQATT and SNEGSKA (reference sequence). CDR3 length equals 14 residues. CDR3 protein: CSVPAGALTDTQYF. The CDR3 DNA reads as TGCAGTGTTCCAGCGGGGGCCCTCACAGATACGCAGTATTTT.

CDR3 amino acids: CATSVGGSRETQYF. Here the CDR3 DNA reads TGTGCCACCTCGGTGGGGGGATCGCGAGAGACCCAGTACTTC. V is TRBV15 and J is TRBJ2-5, with D possibly TRBD2 on 6 matching bases. Germline V gives CDR1 LNHNV, CDR2 YYDKDF (reference sequence). V was trimmed by 8 bases and J by 4 bases, leaving 17 bases between them. CDR3 length: 14 residues.